The present T cell receptor beta chain was sequenced within a study of tumor-infiltrating lymphocytes in primary liver carcinoma. Overall study results and limits: Tumor region pairs overlapped more than did tumor-adjacent and tumor-blood pairs. Blood trailed tumors significantly in top-250-clone fraction (p = 0.039).

To note about this clonotype: Its specificity is not known. This may be a read error: a much more frequent sequence differs by one nucleotide. The CDR3 carries no conserved terminal phenylalanine or tryptophan, so it likely arises from a read error.

Synthesis of TCR beta cDNA was carried out from 450 to 650 ng total RNA with a constant-region primer. Employing slightly modified ARM-PCR, three nested multiplex PCR rounds were run, and these gave rise to the TCR beta libraries. From the multiplex PCR reads, TCRdb called clonotypes with MiXCR, one entry per CDR3 protein. The sample has some 95,000 distinct CDR3 sequences; just under 70% are singletons. Starting material for RNA and DNA co-extraction consisted of about 20-30 mg of unsorted bulk tissue. Patients' primary liver carcinoma was surgically resected. Chronic HBV infection, which was untreated, was present in the patients. The source is a man in his forties or fifties with primary liver carcinoma and hepatitis B virus infection. Input material: tumor-adjacent normal liver tissue.

The CDR3 DNA sequence: TGCGCCAGCAGCCTGGGACAGGGTCATGAGCAGTTCTCC. Residues: CASSLGQGHEQFS. V usage is TRBV5-1 and J usage is TRBJ2-1; the match to TRBD1 covers 9 bases. This CDR3 has 13 residues. The V and J ends lost 4 bases and 8 bases, in that order; junction bases with no gene match: 4. Germline V gene lookup returns CDR1 SGHRS and CDR2 YFSETQ.